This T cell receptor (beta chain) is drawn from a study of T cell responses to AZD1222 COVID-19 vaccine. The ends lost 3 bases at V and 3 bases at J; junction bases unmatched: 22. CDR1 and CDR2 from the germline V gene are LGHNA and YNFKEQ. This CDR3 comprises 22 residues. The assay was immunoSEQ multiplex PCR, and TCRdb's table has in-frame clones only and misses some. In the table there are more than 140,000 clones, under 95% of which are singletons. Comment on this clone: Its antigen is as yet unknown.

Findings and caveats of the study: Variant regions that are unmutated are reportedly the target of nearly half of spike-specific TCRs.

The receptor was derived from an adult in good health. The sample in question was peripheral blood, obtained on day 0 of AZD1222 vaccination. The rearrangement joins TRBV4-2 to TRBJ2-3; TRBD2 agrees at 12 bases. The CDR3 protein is CASSHPTRGGLLAGGRTDTQYF. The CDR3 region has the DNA TGTGCCAGCAGCCACCCAACCCGGGGGGGTCTCCTAGCGGGAGGGAGAACAGATACGCAGTATTTT.